Listed below are T cell receptor beta chains from one sample, sequenced in a study of T cell clonotyping in hematopoietic cell transplantation. TCRdb's copy holds only in-frame clones and misses some; the assay was immunoSEQ multiplex PCR. In the table there are approximately 9,600 clones, about 77% of which are singletons. The source material was PBMCs, sampled 30 days after allogeneic stem cell transplant. Source of these receptors: a female patient between 40 and 55 years old who had an allogeneic stem cell transplant from a related donor, so T cells may come from the graft donor. Some clones in this sample may be carry-over from other donors' samples. CDR3s include the opening cysteine and the closing phenylalanine or tryptophan. The D gene is left open where the match is weak. Only part of the rows carry a size: once, few, many, or a class if the clone is expanded.

D gene	V gene	J gene	clone size	CDR3 protein	CDR3 DNA
TRBD1	TRBV2	TRBJ2-1	NA	CASSQINRGRNQNNEQFF	TGTGCCAGCAGTCAAATCAACAGGGGGCGAAATCAGAACAATGAGCAGTTCTTC
NA	TRBV7-8	TRBJ1-5	NA	CASSLATRENQPQHF	TGTGCCAGCAGCTTAGCAACCAGGGAGAATCAGCCCCAGCATTTT
NA	TRBV5-6	TRBJ2-7	NA	CASSHGGTTGVAYEQYF	TGTGCCAGCAGCCACGGGGGGACCACAGGGGTGGCCTACGAGCAGTACTTC
NA	TRBV29-1	TRBJ2-7	once	CSVYLGYEQYF	TGCAGCGTCTACCTTGGGTACGAGCAGTACTTC
NA	TRBV4-1	TRBJ1-3	NA	CASSQEGASGNTIYF	TGCGCCAGCAGCCAAGAGGGGGCCTCTGGAAACACCATATATTTT
NA	TRBV6-5	TRBJ1-2	few	CASSYYRQDKYGYTF	TGTGCCAGCAGTTACTATCGGCAGGACAAGTATGGCTACACCTTC
NA	TRBV5-6	TRBJ2-2	NA	CASSFRYRRTGELFF	TGTGCCAGCAGCTTTAGGTACAGGCGGACCGGGGAGCTGTTTTTT
NA	TRBV10-2	TRBJ1-5	few	CASRIGVSQPQHF	TGCGCCAGCAGGATAGGGGTAAGCCAGCCCCAGCATTTT
NA	TRBV10-3	TRBJ1-4	NA	CAISEQDNEKLFF	TGTGCCATCAGTGAGCAGGACAATGAAAAACTGTTTTTT
TRBD1	TRBV12-5	TRBJ2-2	NA	CASAYLGQGELFF	TGTGCTAGTGCCTACCTGGGACAGGGGGAGCTGTTTTTT
TRBD2	TRBV10-1	TRBJ2-1	NA	CATKRTSGSDEQFF	TGCGCCACCAAAAGGACTAGCGGGAGCGATGAGCAGTTCTTC
NA	TRBV7-2	TRBJ2-3	NA	CASTGYDTQYF	TGTGCCAGCACCGGATATGATACGCAGTATTTT
NA	TRBV5-1	TRBJ2-7	few	CASTRGGEQYF	TGCGCCAGCACCCGAGGTGGCGAGCAGTACTTC
TRBD1	TRBV18	TRBJ1-2	NA	CASSPMDRGRLTYGYTF	TGTGCCAGCTCACCAATGGACAGGGGGCGCTTGACCTATGGCTACACCTTC
NA	TRBV5-6	TRBJ1-1	NA	CASSPQGLGTEAFF	TGTGCCAGCAGCCCCCAGGGGTTGGGCACTGAAGCTTTCTTT
NA	TRBV7-3	TRBJ1-4	NA	CASSSQGGTNEKLFF	TGTGCCAGCAGCTCTCAGGGTGGAACTAATGAAAAACTGTTTTTT
NA	TRBV29-1	TRBJ2-1	NA	CSVVQRTYNEQFF	TGCAGCGTTGTACAGAGAACCTACAATGAGCAGTTCTTC